Detailed here is one TCR beta chain. Its antigen is unidentified. TCRdb redid the calling of the reads with MiXCR, one entry per CDR3 protein. In the table there are hundreds of thousands of distinct CDR3 sequences, around 32% of which are singletons. This sample is part of a study of T cell repertoires in cytomegalovirus infection. Findings and caveats of the study: Dominant in the ex vivo response were TCR beta clonotypes restricted by HLA-C and specific for CMV. Cumulative public TCR beta family frequency identified CMV carriers with the relevant HLA.

The CDR3 loop spans 13 amino acids. With 1 base clipped from V and 4 bases from J, the junction kept 3 bases outside the gene matches. CDR1 is DFQATT and CDR2 is SNEGSKA in the germline V gene (reference sequence). The chain combines TRBV20-1 with TRBJ1-1; 7 bases align to TRBD1. This TCR was sampled from a human donor in good health (CMV status not recorded). Some clones in this sample may be carry-over from other donors' samples. Material: cultured PBMCs, obtained from culture after CMV antigen stimulation. For the CDR3, the DNA is TGCAGTGCTAGAGCGACAGGGTCCACTGAAGCTTTCTTT. Protein: CSARATGSTEAFF.